This T cell receptor beta chain was sequenced in a study of identical twins. Every donor was a healthy Caucasian. One entry per CDR3 protein, called by TCRdb with MiXCR from the 5' RACE reads. The profile shows about 690,000 distinct CDR3 sequences, 5.5% to 6.5% of them singletons. The germline V gene has CDR1 MNHEY and CDR2 SMNVEV (reference sequence). The CDR3 covers 11 residues. V lost 5 bases to trimming and J lost 6 bases; unmatched junction nucleotides: 1. The chain employs TRBV27 and TRBJ2-7; 7 positions agree with TRBD2. The source is a man between 18 and 35 years old in good health. Specimen: naive T cells sorted from blood. The CDR3 DNA sequence: TGTGCCAGCAGTAGCGGGGTCGAGCAGTACGTC. Residues: CASSSGVEQYV.